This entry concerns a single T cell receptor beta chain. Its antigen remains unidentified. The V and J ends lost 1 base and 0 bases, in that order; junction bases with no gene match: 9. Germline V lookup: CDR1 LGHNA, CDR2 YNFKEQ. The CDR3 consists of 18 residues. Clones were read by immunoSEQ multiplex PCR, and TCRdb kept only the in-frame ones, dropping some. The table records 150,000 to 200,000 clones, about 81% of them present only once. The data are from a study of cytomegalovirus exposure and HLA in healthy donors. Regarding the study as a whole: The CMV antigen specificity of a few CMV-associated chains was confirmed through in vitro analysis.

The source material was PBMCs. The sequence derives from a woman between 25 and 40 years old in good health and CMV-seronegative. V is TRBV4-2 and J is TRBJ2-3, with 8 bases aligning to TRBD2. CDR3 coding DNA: TGTGCCAGCAGCCAAGGGGCGGGAGGCGAATCTAGCACAGATACGCAGTATTTT. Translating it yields CASSQGAGGESSTDTQYF.